These 21 T cell receptor beta chains originate from one sample sequenced in a study of T cell repertoires in cytomegalovirus infection. In TCRdb, the reads were re-called with MiXCR into one record per CDR3 protein. The table shows fewer than 250,000 distinct CDR3 sequences, with 9% to 15% occurring only once. The sample taken for sequencing was PBMCs. These receptors were obtained from a human donor in good health (CMV status not recorded). Some clones in this sample may be carry-over from other donors' samples.

The rearrangement uses TRBV6-2 or TRBV6-3 and TRBJ2-1; D remains ambiguous. V was cut by 6 bases and J by 7 bases, with 22 bases left in between. Germline values: CDR1 MNHEY, CDR2 SVGEGT. This CDR3 has 16 amino acids. The CDR3 loop reads CASSPEPVVLGNEQFF. CDR3 nucleotide sequence: TGTGCCAGCAGCCCCGAGCCAGTGGTTTTGGGGAATGAGCAGTTCTTC.

This clonotype was seen many times. V gene TRBV6-1 combines with J gene TRBJ2-5; maybe TRBD2 (5 bases). The germline V gene has CDR1 MNHNS and CDR2 SASEGT. V was shortened by 6 bases and J by 1 base, with 15 bases between the two germline ends. CDR3 length: 15 residues. The CDR3 loop reads CASRNLGLVQETQYF. CDR3 bases: TGTGCCAGCAGGAACCTAGGACTTGTCCAAGAGACCCAGTACTTC.

In its sample, this clonotype was seen many times. This chain uses TRBV7-8 with TRBJ1-2; the match to TRBD1 covers 10 bases. Germline V gene sequence: CDR1 SGHVS, CDR2 FQNEAQ. The CDR3 runs to 14 residues. V was pared by 5 bases and J by 4 bases, with 4 bases of the junction left unmatched. The CDR3 loop reads CASSPGTGAYGYTF. The CDR3 DNA reads as TGTGCCAGCAGCCCGGGGACAGGGGCCTATGGCTACACCTTC.

The sample holds a few counts of this clonotype. The CDR3 nucleotides are TGCAGTGCTGCCCGGGACAGGGAAAACGAGCAGTACTTC. Protein product: CSAARDRENEQYF. The rearrangement uses TRBV20-1 and TRBJ2-7; TRBD1 aligns across 9 bases. The CDR3 extends over 13 amino acids. Germline CDR1 is DFQATT and CDR2 is SNEGSKA (reference sequence). With V trimmed by 5 bases and J by 5 bases, 7 bases remained unmatched.

This clonotype was detected many times. The CDR3 nucleotides are TGTGCCAGCAGTTCCTTAGCGGGAGGGCCCGATGAGCAGTTCTTC. The encoded protein is CASSSLAGGPDEQFF. The J gene is TRBJ2-1, the V gene TRBV6-2 or TRBV6-3; 11 bases line up with TRBD2. The CDR3 contains 15 residues. The V gene's germline CDR1 is MNHEY and CDR2 SVGEGT. V was pared by 4 bases and J by 8 bases, with 7 bases of the junction left unmatched.

This clonotype has ten or more counts. The V call is TRBV6-2 or TRBV6-3, the J call TRBJ2-3; possibly TRBD1 or TRBD2 for D (7 bases each). CDR1 and CDR2 from the germline V gene are MNHEY and SVGEGT. This CDR3 has 17 amino acids. The V gene lost 7 bases and the J gene lost 0 bases, with 20 bases spanning the gap. CDR3 loop: CASTRPRGGPSTDTQYF. CDR3 DNA: TGTGCCAGCACCCGCCCCAGGGGGGGACCTAGCACAGATACGCAGTATTTT.

This clonotype has at least ten counts. This sequence joins TRBV7-2 and TRBJ1-4; weak D call: TRBD1 (6 bases). V lost 5 bases and J 8 bases, leaving 15 bases between the germline ends. The germline CDR1 and CDR2 sequences are SGHTA and FQGNSA. The CDR3 is made up of 14 amino acids. Here the CDR3 DNA reads TGTGCCAGCAGCCCAGGTTCTGGGGGCGAAAAACTGTTTTTT. Its protein product is CASSPGSGGEKLFF.

In this sample, this clonotype turned up many times. The chain combines TRBV7-9 with TRBJ2-5; D ambiguous. The V and J ends lost 5 bases and 2 bases respectively, with 15 bases between them. Germline CDR1 reads SEHNR; CDR2 reads FQNEAQ (reference sequence). This CDR3 is 15 amino acids long. The CDR3, as DNA: TGTGCCAGCAGCCCCTGGACGCCTGGGCAAGAGACCCAGTACTTC. Amino acid sequence: CASSPWTPGQETQYF.

In its sample, this clonotype was seen many times. The chain combines TRBV7-6 with TRBJ1-3, with 8 bases identical to TRBD1. Per the germline V gene, CDR1 is SGHVS and CDR2 is FNYEAQ. The CDR3 runs 15 residues. V shed 6 bases, J shed 4 bases, and the junction held 8 bases outside the gene matches. CDR3 sequence reads: CASSPDREMGNTIYF. CDR3 sequence (DNA): TGTGCCAGCAGTCCGGACAGGGAGATGGGAAACACCATATATTTT. Drawing the rest from reference TRBV7-6 and TRBJ1-3, the complete variable domain is GAGVSQSPRYKVTKRGQDVALRCDPISGHVSLYWYRQALGQGPEFLTYFNYEAQQDKSGLPNDRFSAERPEGSISTLTIQRTEQRDSAMYRCASSPDREMGNTIYFGEGSWLTVV.

Many counts were recorded for this clonotype. This chain links TRBV7-2 with TRBJ2-7, with D uncertain. Trimming shortened V by 3 bases and J by 7 bases, and 16 bases separated the two germline ends. CDR1 SGHTA and CDR2 FQGNSA come from the germline V gene. The CDR3 is made up of 14 amino acids. The CDR3 nucleotides are TGTGCCAGCAGCTTGGGCAGGATCTCCGGGGAGCAGTACTTC. Amino acid sequence: CASSLGRISGEQYF.

This chain links TRBV4-3 with TRBJ1-2; 7 nucleotides match TRBD1. This CDR3 is built from 15 residues. The V gene's germline CDR1 is LGHNA and CDR2 YSLEER. The ends lost 2 bases at V and 2 bases at J; junction bases unmatched: 5. The CDR3 protein is CASSQSPTGNYGYTF. The CDR3 nucleotides read TGCGCCAGCAGCCAATCTCCGACAGGGAACTATGGCTACACCTTC.

This clonotype has a count of ten or more. The chain carries TRBV20-1 and TRBJ2-3, with 7 positions matching TRBD2. The CDR3 covers 15 residues. Germline CDR1 DFQATT, CDR2 SNEGSKA (reference sequence). Unmatched junction bases numbered 15, after V lost 6 bases and J lost 6 bases. The CDR3 DNA sequence: TGCAGTGCGAGGAACAGCGGGACCGGCGCGGATACGCAGTATTTT. Translation: CSARNSGTGADTQYF.

The chain uses TRBV12-3 or TRBV12-4 and TRBJ2-1, with 7 bases matching TRBD2. The CDR3 runs to 16 residues. With 6 bases clipped from V and 2 bases from J, the junction kept 10 bases outside the gene matches. This chain's CDR3 is CASSPSGGDAYNEQFF. The CDR3 DNA sequence: TGTGCCAGCAGCCCTAGCGGAGGGGACGCCTACAATGAGCAGTTCTTC.

This clonotype was counted at least ten times. The chain links TRBV7-2 to TRBJ1-5, with D possibly being TRBD1 (5 bases). CDR1 is SGHTA, CDR2 FQGNSA, per germline. The CDR3 is made up of 16 amino acids. Trimming cost V 5 bases and J 1 base, with 15 bases left between them. DNA of the CDR3: TGTGCCAGCAGCCCGGTGGGAGGGGCGAGCAATCAGCCCCAGCATTTT. This codes for CASSPVGGASNQPQHF.

The chain carries TRBV11-3 and TRBJ1-1; D not resolved. CDR1 and CDR2 (germline): SGHNT, YENEEA. The V gene lost 3 bases and the J gene lost 5 bases, with 13 bases spanning the gap. This CDR3 spans 14 amino acids. Here the CDR3 reads CASSFPGSGTEAFF. DNA for the CDR3: TGTGCCAGCAGCTTCCCGGGGTCGGGGACTGAAGCTTTCTTT.

This clonotype was seen repeatedly, ten times or more. The rearrangement links TRBV7-2 to TRBJ1-4; D perhaps matches TRBD1 (5 bases). Germline-derived CDR1 and CDR2 are SGHTA and FQGNSA. The CDR3 contains 13 residues. Deletions cut 2 bases from V and 7 bases from J, with 8 bases between. This CDR3 is CASSLQGSEKLFF. The CDR3 DNA is TGTGCCAGCAGCTTACAGGGTAGTGAAAAACTGTTTTTT.

This clonotype occurred many times. The rearrangement uses TRBV19 and TRBJ1-1; D remains unclear. The CDR3 contains 15 residues. V lost 5 bases, J lost 1 base, and 14 bases lay in between. From germline, CDR1 is LNHDA and CDR2 SQIVND (reference sequence). The DNA of the CDR3 is TGTGCCAGTAGTCTTAGGCGGGAACGGAACACTGAAGCTTTCTTT. Its protein is CASSLRRERNTEAFF.

This clonotype was counted at least ten times. V is TRBV20-1 and J is TRBJ1-2, with D uncertain. V lost 3 bases and J lost 0, with 20 bases in between. CDR1 and CDR2 from the germline V gene are DFQATT and SNEGSKA (reference sequence). This CDR3 is built from 17 residues. CDR3 in DNA: TGCAGTGCTAGGGCCATGCCCCTAACCGGGTCTAACTATGGCTACACCTTC. It is translated as CSARAMPLTGSNYGYTF.

About this clonotype itself: A much larger clone lies a single base off, so this may be a read error. The chain combines TRBV4-1 with TRBJ1-6, with a tentative D call TRBD1 (5 bases). This CDR3 is built from 18 residues. V was pared by 1 base and J by 2 bases, with 15 bases between. Germline V gives CDR1 MGHRA, CDR2 YSYEKL. The CDR3 sequence: CASSQAMRGSPYNSPLHF. In DNA, the CDR3 is TGCGCCAGCAGCCAAGCCATGAGGGGAAGCCCCTATAATTCACCCCTCCACTTT.

The sample holds many counts of this clonotype. The rearrangement links TRBV12-3 or TRBV12-4 to TRBJ2-2, with 11 bases matching TRBD1. This CDR3 comprises 14 residues. Trimming took 4 bases from V and 6 from J; bases not matched to a gene: 1. This CDR3 reads CASSWGQGAGELFF. The CDR3 DNA is TGTGCCAGCAGTTGGGGACAGGGGGCCGGGGAGCTGTTTTTT.

This clonotype was seen at least ten times. The V and J genes are TRBV19 and TRBJ1-1; possibly TRBD1 for D (5 bases). The CDR3 spans 17 residues. Trimming took off 5 bases at V and 1 base at J, with 20 bases between the two ends. Germline V gene sequence: CDR1 LNHDA, CDR2 SQIVND (reference sequence). CDR3 DNA: TGTGCCAGTAGTCCGACCCCCGGGACGGCCCGGAACACTGAAGCTTTCTTT. Translated: CASSPTPGTARNTEAFF. Together with reference TRBV19 and TRBJ1-1, the CDR3 gives the full variable domain: DGGITQSPKYLFRKEGQNVTLSCEQNLNHDAMYWYRQDPGQGLRLIYYSQIVNDFQKGDIAEGYSVSREKKESFPLTVTSAQKNPTAFYLCASSPTPGTARNTEAFFGQGTRLTVV.